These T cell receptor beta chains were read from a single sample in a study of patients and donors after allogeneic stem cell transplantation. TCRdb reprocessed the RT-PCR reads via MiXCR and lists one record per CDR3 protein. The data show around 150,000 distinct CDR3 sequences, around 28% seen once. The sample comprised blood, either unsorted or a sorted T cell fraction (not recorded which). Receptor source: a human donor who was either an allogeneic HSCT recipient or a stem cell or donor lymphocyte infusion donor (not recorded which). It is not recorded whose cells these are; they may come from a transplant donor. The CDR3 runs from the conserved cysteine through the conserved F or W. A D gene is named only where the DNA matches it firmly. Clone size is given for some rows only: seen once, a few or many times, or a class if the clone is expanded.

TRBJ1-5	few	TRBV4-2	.	CASSHGRGLNQPQHF	TGTGCCAGCAGCCACGGACGGGGCCTCAATCAGCCCCAGCATTTT
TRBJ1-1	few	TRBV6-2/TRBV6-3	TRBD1	CASTYGGTGANTEAFF	TGTGCCAGCACCTACGGGGGGACAGGGGCGAACACTGAAGCTTTCTTT
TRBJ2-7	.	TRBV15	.	CATSRDSYEQYF	TGTGCCACCAGCAGAGATTCCTACGAGCAGTACTTC
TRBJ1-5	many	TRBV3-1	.	CASSLSGDGQPQHF	TGTGCCAGCAGCCTATCAGGGGACGGCCAGCCCCAGCATTTT
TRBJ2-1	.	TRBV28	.	CASSLSVRKQFF	TGTGCCAGCAGTTTATCCGTGCGGAAGCAGTTCTTC
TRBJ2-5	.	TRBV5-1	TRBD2	CASSLVLAGGNLQETQYF	TGCGCCAGCAGCTTGGTTCTAGCGGGAGGGAATCTCCAAGAGACCCAGTACTTC
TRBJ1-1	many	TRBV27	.	CASGGLNTEAFF	TGTGCCAGCGGGGGGTTGAACACTGAAGCTTTCTTT
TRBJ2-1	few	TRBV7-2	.	CASSSWTDNEQFF	TGTGCCAGCAGCTCCTGGACTGACAATGAGCAGTTCTTC
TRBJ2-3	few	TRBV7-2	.	CASSLASQGRQYF	TGTGCCAGCAGCTTAGCTAGCCAGGGGAGGCAGTATTTT
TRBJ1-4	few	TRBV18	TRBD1	CASSPFGTVNEKLFF	TGTGCCAGCTCACCATTTGGGACAGTGAATGAAAAACTGTTTTTT
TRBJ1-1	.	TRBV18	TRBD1	CASSSYGTGGPEAFF	TGTGCCAGCTCATCGTACGGGACAGGGGGCCCTGAAGCTTTCTTT
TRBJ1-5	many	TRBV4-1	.	CASSPGRRTHQPQHF	TGCGCCAGCAGTCCGGGACGCCGGACGCATCAGCCCCAGCATTTT
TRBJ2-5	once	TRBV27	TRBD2	CASSFGLASETQYF	TGTGCCAGCAGCTTCGGACTAGCTTCAGAGACCCAGTACTTC
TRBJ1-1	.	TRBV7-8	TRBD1	CASSRRDRGYSGNTEAFF	TGTGCCAGCAGCCGCCGGGACAGGGGGTATAGTGGCAACACTGAAGCTTTCTTT
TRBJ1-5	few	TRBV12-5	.	CASGGGNQPQHF	TGTGCTAGTGGTGGGGGGAATCAGCCCCAGCATTTT
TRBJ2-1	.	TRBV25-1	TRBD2	CASSEAAGGSYNEQFF	TGTGCCAGCAGTGAAGCGGCGGGAGGGTCATACAATGAGCAGTTCTTC
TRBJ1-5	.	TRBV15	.	CATRNQPQHF	TGTGCCACCAGAAATCAGCCCCAGCATTTT
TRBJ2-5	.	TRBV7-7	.	CASSPLTFQETQYF	TGTGCTAGCAGCCCCCTGACCTTCCAAGAGACCCAGTACTTC
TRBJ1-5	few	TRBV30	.	CAWTEGNSNQPQHF	TGTGCCTGGACTGAAGGCAATAGCAATCAGCCCCAGCATTTT
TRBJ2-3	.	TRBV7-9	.	CASCGHSKGSATDTQYF	TGTGCCAGCTGCGGCCATAGTAAGGGGAGCGCCACAGATACGCAGTATTTT
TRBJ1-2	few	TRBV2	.	CASTLPTGVDNYGYTF	TGTGCCAGCACGTTACCCACCGGAGTAGATAACTATGGCTACACCTTC
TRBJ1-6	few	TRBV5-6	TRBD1	CASSLEGQGFYSPLHF	TGTGCCAGCAGCTTGGAGGGACAGGGCTTTTATTCACCCCTCCACTTT